Sequencing of this TCR beta chain was carried out in a study of blood T cell repertoires in COVID-19. Study-level information: COVID-19 samples, acute and convalescent, were from the United States, Italy and Spain.

Here immunoSEQ multiplex PCR was the method, and the copy in TCRdb shows in-frame clones only, minus some. This table holds around 100,000 clones, 80% to 90% found once. The CDR3 totals 12 residues. V lost 4 bases, J lost 8 bases, and 4 bases stayed unmatched. In germline, CDR1 is MNHEY, CDR2 SVGAGI. This clonotype was sampled from a woman between 50 and 59 years old who had recovered from COVID-19. The J gene is TRBJ1-1, the V gene TRBV6-5; 7 nucleotides agree with TRBD1. The sequenced sample consisted of PBMCs or T cells enriched from blood (not recorded which). CDR3 sequence: CASSSTGKEAFF. CDR3 in DNA: TGTGCCAGCAGTTCGACAGGGAAGGAAGCTTTCTTT.